This T cell receptor (beta chain) was retrieved from a study of blood T cell repertoires in COVID-19. Study at large: COVID-19 samples collected from the United States, Italy and Spain covered acute and convalescent phases.

Authors' data handling: How many nucleated cells were present was estimated from reference gene primer amplification. Measured with immunoSEQ multiplex PCR; TCRdb has only the in-frame clones, and not every one. The D gene and trimming were derived from the DNA, and the V and J assignments and clone size from that table. Of roughly 200,000 clones detected, approximately 88% appear once; the ten largest clones hold 4%. V dropped 3 bases and J dropped 10; count of bases not matched to a gene: 9. The CDR3 spans 13 residues. Germline assignment: CDR1 GTSNPN and CDR2 SVGIG (reference sequence). Sequencing was carried out using peripheral blood. This TCR derives from a woman aged 25 to 39 with acute or convalescent COVID-19. The chain recombines TRBV30 with TRBJ2-1; the match to TRBD1 covers 7 bases. The CDR3 DNA follows: TGTGCCTGGAGAATGACAGGGCTCCGCGAGCAGTTCTTC. The encoded protein is CAWRMTGLREQFF.